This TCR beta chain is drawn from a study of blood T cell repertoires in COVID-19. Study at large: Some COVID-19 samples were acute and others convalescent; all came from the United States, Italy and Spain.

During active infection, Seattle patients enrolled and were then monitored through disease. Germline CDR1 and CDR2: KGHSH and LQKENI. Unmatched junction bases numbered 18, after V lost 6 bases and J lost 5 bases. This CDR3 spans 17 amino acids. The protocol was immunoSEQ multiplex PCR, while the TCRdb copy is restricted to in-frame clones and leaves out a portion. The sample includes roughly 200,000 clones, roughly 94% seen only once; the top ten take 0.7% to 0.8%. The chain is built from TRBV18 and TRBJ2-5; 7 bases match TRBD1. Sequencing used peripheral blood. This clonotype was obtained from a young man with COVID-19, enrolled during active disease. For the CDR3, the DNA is TGTGCCAGCTCCACTCGAGGGGGCCCGGGATTTGGGGAGACCCAGTACTTC. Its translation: CASSTRGGPGFGETQYF.